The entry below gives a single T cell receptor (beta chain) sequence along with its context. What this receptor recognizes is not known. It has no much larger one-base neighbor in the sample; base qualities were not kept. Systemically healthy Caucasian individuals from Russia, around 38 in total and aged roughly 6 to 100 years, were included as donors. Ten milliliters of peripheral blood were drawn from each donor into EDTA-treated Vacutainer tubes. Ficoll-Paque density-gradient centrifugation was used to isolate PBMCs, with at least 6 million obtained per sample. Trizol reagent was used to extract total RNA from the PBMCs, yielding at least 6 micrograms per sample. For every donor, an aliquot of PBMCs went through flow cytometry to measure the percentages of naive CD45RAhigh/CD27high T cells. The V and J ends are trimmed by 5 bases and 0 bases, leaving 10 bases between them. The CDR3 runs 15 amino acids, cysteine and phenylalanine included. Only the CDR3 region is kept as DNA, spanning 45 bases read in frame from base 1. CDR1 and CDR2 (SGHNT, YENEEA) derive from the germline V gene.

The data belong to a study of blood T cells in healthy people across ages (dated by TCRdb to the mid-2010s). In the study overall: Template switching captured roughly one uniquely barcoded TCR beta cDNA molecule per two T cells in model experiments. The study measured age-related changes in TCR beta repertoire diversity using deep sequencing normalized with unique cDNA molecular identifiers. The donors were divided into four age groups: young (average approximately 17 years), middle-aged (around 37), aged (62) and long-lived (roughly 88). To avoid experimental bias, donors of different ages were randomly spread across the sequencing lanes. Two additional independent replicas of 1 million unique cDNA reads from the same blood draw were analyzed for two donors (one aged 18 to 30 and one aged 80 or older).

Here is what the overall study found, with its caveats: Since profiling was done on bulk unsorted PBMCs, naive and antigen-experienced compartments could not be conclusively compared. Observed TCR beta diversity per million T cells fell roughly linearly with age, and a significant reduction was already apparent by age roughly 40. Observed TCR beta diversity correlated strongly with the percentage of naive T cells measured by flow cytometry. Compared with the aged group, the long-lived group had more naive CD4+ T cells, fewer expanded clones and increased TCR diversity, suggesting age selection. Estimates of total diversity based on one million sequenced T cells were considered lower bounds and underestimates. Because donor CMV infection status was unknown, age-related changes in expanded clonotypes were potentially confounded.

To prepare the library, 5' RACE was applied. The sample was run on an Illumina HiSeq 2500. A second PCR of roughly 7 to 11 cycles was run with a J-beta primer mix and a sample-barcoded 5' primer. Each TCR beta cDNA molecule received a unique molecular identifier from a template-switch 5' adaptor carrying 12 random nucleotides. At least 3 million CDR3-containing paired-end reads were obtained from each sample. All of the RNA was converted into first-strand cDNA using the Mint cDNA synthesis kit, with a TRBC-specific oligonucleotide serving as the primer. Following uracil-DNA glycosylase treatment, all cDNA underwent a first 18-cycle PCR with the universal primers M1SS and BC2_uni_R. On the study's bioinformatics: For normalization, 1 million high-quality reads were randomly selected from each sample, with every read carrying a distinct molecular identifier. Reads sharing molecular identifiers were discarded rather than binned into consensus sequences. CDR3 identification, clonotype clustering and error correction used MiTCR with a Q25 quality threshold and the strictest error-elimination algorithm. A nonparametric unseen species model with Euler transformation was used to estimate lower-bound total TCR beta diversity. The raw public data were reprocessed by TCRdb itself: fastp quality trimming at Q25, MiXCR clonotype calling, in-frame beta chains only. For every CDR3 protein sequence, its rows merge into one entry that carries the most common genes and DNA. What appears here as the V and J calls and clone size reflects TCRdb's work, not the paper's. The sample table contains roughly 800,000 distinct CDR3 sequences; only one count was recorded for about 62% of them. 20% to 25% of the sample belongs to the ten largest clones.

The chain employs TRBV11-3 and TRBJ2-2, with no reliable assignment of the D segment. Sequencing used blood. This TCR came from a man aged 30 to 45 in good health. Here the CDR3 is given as CASSPREPNTGELFF. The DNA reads TGTGCCAGCAGCCCGAGAGAGCCGAACACCGGGGAGCTGTTTTTT.